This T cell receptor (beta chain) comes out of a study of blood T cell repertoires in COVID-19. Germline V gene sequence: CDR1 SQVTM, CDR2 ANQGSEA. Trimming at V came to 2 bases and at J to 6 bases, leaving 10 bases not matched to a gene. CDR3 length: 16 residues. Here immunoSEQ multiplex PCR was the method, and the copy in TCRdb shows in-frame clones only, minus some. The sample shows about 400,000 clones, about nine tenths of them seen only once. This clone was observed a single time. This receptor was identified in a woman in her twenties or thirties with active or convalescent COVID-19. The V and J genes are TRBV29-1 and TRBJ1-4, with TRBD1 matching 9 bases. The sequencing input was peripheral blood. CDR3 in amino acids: CSVENIIGQGHEKLFF. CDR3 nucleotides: TGCAGCGTTGAAAACATAATAGGACAGGGGCATGAAAAACTGTTTTTT.